This T cell receptor beta chain was captured by sequencing in a study of breast tumors, draining lymph nodes, adjacent tissues. A single record per CDR3 protein comes from TCRdb applying MiXCR to the multiplex PCR reads. The sample lists about 180,000 distinct CDR3 sequences, around a third seen once, with roughly 4.3% in the top ten. Breast cancer patients provided tissue from their axillary draining lymph nodes. This clonotype was counted at least ten times. This CDR3 contains 16 residues. Deletions cut 1 base from V and 3 bases from J, with 12 bases between. Germline CDR1 is MNHEY and CDR2 is SMNVEV (reference sequence).

Sequencing was performed on axillary lymph node tissue. The chain uses TRBV27 and TRBJ2-2, with D possibly matching TRBD1 (6 bases). The origin of this receptor is a female donor with breast cancer. Some clones in this sample may be carry-over from other donors' samples. Here the CDR3 reads CASSLFGAGDTGELFF. The CDR3 nucleotides read TGTGCCAGCAGTTTATTCGGGGCAGGGGACACCGGGGAGCTGTTTTTT.